This T cell receptor (beta chain) was identified in a study of cytomegalovirus exposure and HLA in healthy donors. This clone was seen only once. CDR3 size: 14 residues. Germline CDR1 reads MNHNS; CDR2 reads SASEGT. Primers included in the PCR were 60 Vbeta and 13 Jbeta primers. Profiled with immunoSEQ multiplex PCR; TCRdb holds only in-frame clones, not every one. The sample contains about 170,000 clones, around four fifths of which appear only once. The rearrangement uses TRBV6-1 and TRBJ2-5, with 8 bases fitting TRBD2. The DNA matches TRBJ2-7 better at its end, which makes the J call doubtful. The source material was PBMCs. The TCR originated in a girl aged 2 to 9 in good health and CMV-seropositive. In DNA, the CDR3 is TGTGCCAGCAAATTGGGGCGGGAGGCCTACGAGCAGTACTTC. Translating gives CASKLGREAYEQYF.